This T cell receptor beta chain emerged from a study of identical twins. Study-level results: The conclusions drew on cross-sectional statistical analysis instead of tracking the same donors.

The germline CDR1 and CDR2 sequences are DFQATT and SNEGSKA (reference sequence). V lost 3 bases and J 4 bases, leaving 13 bases between the germline ends. This CDR3 is 13 amino acids long. TCRdb redid the calling of the 5' RACE reads with MiXCR, one entry per CDR3 protein. The data contain approximately 350,000 distinct CDR3 sequences, over 9% of them singletons. A remark on this clonotype: Its antigen is currently unknown.

These data were likewise used in another study, on yellow fever vaccine responses in identical twins.

The TCR originated in a woman between 18 and 29 years old in good health. Sequenced material: CD8+ T cells sorted from blood. The chain has TRBV20-1 and TRBJ2-7; D not resolved. Here the CDR3 reads CSARGWWAYEQYF. DNA for the CDR3: TGCAGTGCTAGGGGTTGGTGGGCGTACGAGCAGTACTTC.